These T cell receptor beta chains were read from a single sample in a study of blood T cell repertoires in COVID-19. Clones were read by immunoSEQ multiplex PCR, and TCRdb kept only the in-frame ones, dropping some. This sample has tens of thousands of clones, with approximately 89% found just once. Material: peripheral blood. These receptors all come from a human donor in a cohort sampled during active COVID-19. CDR3s include the opening cysteine and the closing phenylalanine or tryptophan. Fields, in order: V gene, CDR3 length, J gene, CDR3 protein.

v_gene: TRBV11-2; len: 13; j_gene: TRBJ2-5; CDR3aa: CASTRGYRETQYF
v_gene: TRBV3-1/TRBV3-2; len: 16; j_gene: TRBJ2-7; CDR3aa: CASSQVSGGPTYEQYF
v_gene: TRBV27; len: 13; j_gene: TRBJ1-1; CDR3aa: CASRGSLYTEAFF
v_gene: TRBV25-1; len: 15; j_gene: TRBJ1-2; CDR3aa: CASREIGGSNYGYTF
v_gene: TRBV3-1/TRBV3-2; len: 15; j_gene: TRBJ1-2; CDR3aa: CASSPPTGSDYGYTF
v_gene: TRBV18; len: 16; j_gene: TRBJ1-1; CDR3aa: CASSLTGGRVDTEAFF
v_gene: TRBV5-1; len: 15; j_gene: TRBJ1-2; CDR3aa: CASSPGGARNYGYTF
v_gene: TRBV12-3/TRBV12-4; len: 13; j_gene: TRBJ2-3; CDR3aa: CASSLAGQDTQYF
v_gene: TRBV11-2; len: 15; j_gene: TRBJ2-7; CDR3aa: CASSFLRDSSYEQYF
v_gene: TRBV29-1; len: 11; j_gene: TRBJ2-7; CDR3aa: CSVDRENEQYF
v_gene: TRBV5-6; len: 13; j_gene: TRBJ1-6; CDR3aa: CASSQVRNSPLHF
v_gene: TRBV27; len: 14; j_gene: TRBJ2-7; CDR3aa: CASSLLGAGREQYF
v_gene: TRBV7-2; len: 19; j_gene: TRBJ2-7; CDR3aa: CASSSAARSLVAEGGEQYF
v_gene: TRBV19; len: 19; j_gene: TRBJ1-6; CDR3aa: CASRILRDRGKSSDSPLHF